The 27 T cell receptor beta chains in this list originate from one sample, sequenced in a study of monozygotic twins with inflammatory bowel disease. With the 5' RACE reads reprocessed, TCRdb shows one record per CDR3 protein and no DNA. The sample data list around 450,000 distinct CDR3 sequences. The sequenced sample was blood. The origin of the receptors is a human donor with ulcerative colitis or Crohn's disease, or a healthy co-twin of an affected twin (not recorded which).

The chain has TRBV20-1 and TRBJ1-1; TCRdb returns TRBD1, unconfirmable since there is no DNA. Germline CDR1 is DFQATT and CDR2 is SNEGSKA (reference sequence). This CDR3 comprises 13 residues. CDR3 in amino acids: CSAAGHENTEAFF.

The chain uses TRBV29-1 and TRBJ2-5; TCRdb proposes TRBD2, but this gene call is untestable without DNA. Germline CDR1 is SQVTM and CDR2 is ANQGSEA. There are 14 residues in the CDR3. Here the CDR3 reads CSVEPWARQETQYF. Looking up the rest from reference TRBV29-1 and TRBJ2-5 gives the full variable domain: SAVISQKPSRDICQRGTSLTIQCQVDSQVTMMFWYRQQPGQSLTLIATANQGSEATYESGFVIDKFPISRPNLTFSTLTVSNMSPEDSSIYLCSVEPWARQETQYFGPGTRLLVL.

V usage is TRBV12-3 or TRBV12-4 and J usage is TRBJ2-7; with no DNA, the TCRdb D assignment of TRBD1 cannot be verified. The CDR3 has 14 residues. The CDR3 loop reads CASSLPGRGYEQYF.

This chain joins TRBV30 and TRBJ2-1; TCRdb returns TRBD2, unconfirmable since there is no DNA. Germline V gene sequence: CDR1 GTSNPN, CDR2 SVGIG (reference sequence). The CDR3 is made up of 13 amino acids. CDR3 amino acids: CAWRTSGAQEQFF.

The gene calls are TRBV29-1 and TRBJ1-1. CDR3 length: 12 residues. Looked up from germline, CDR1 is SQVTM and CDR2 is ANQGSEA. CDR3 sequence reads: CSVEDHAGGAFF.

Here the CDR3 reads CALIRQGALDYGYTF. The rearrangement uses TRBV12-3 or TRBV12-4 and TRBJ1-2; TCRdb lists TRBD1, though no DNA is available to test this call. The CDR3 length is 15 residues.

The chain couples TRBV28 to TRBJ2-3; TCRdb indicates TRBD1, and absent DNA this call remains unverified. This CDR3 spans 17 amino acids. Per the germline V gene, CDR1 is MDHEN and CDR2 is SYDVKM. The CDR3 loop reads CASSFPFRDTYTDTQYF.

The chain is built from TRBV7-8 and TRBJ2-7; TCRdb's D gene call, TRBD1, goes unchecked for lack of DNA. The CDR3 runs to 14 residues. Per the germline V gene, CDR1 is SGHVS and CDR2 is FQNEAQ. The CDR3 here is CASSLGQQSYEQYF.

V and J are TRBV27 and TRBJ2-7; the TRBD2 assignment by TCRdb is unverifiable without DNA. This CDR3 is 15 amino acids long. From germline, CDR1 is MNHEY and CDR2 SMNVEV (reference sequence). CDR3 amino acids: CASGFIIAGYYEQYF.

J is TRBJ1-1 and V is TRBV7-2. The CDR3 loop spans 14 amino acids. CDR1 is SGHTA, CDR2 FQGNSA, per germline. CDR3 amino acids: CASSLPLGASEAFF.

The chain joins TRBV5-7 to TRBJ1-2; checking the TCRdb D call of TRBD1 is not possible without DNA. TRBV5-7 is classed as an ORF, of uncertain function. CDR3 length: 13 amino acids. This CDR3 reads CASSYRRCGGYTF.

This rearrangement joins TRBV10-3 to TRBJ1-3. Germline CDR1 reads ENHRY; CDR2 reads SYGVKD. This CDR3 spans 15 amino acids. This CDR3 reads CAISEYGSSGNTIYF.

This sequence joins TRBV4-2 and TRBJ1-4; as DNA is missing, the TRBD1 call by TCRdb cannot be tested. Germline V gene sequence: CDR1 LGHNA, CDR2 YNFKEQ. The CDR3 extends over 15 amino acids. The CDR3 loop is CASSPKAGNDEKLFF.

V usage is TRBV15 and J usage is TRBJ2-5; the D call from TCRdb, TRBD1, cannot be confirmed without DNA. The CDR3 totals 19 residues. CDR1 and CDR2 from the germline V gene are LNHNV and YYDKDF (reference sequence). This CDR3 reads CATSREAQGWGAPTETQYF.

The gene calls are TRBV7-9 and TRBJ2-7; TCRdb outputs TRBD1, but without DNA this stays unchecked. CDR3 size: 13 residues. In germline, CDR1 is SEHNR, CDR2 FQNEAQ (reference sequence). CDR3: CASSSGTGEEQYF.

CDR3 region: CASSSFRTSGGSFISTDTQYF. The chain employs TRBV12-3 or TRBV12-4 and TRBJ2-3; TCRdb names TRBD2, which stays unverified in the absence of DNA. The CDR3 sequence is 21 residues long.

The chain has TRBV6-1 and TRBJ2-5. This CDR3 spans 13 amino acids. Germline values: CDR1 MNHNS, CDR2 SASEGT. The chain's CDR3 is CASSEGFWETQYF.

V is TRBV9 and J is TRBJ2-2; TCRdb names TRBD1, which stays unverified in the absence of DNA. Germline V gene lookup returns CDR1 SGDLS and CDR2 YYNGEE. This CDR3 has 14 residues. CDR3 in amino acids: CASSADRGSGELFF. Full variable domain (missing parts from reference TRBV9 and TRBJ2-2): DSGVTQTPKHLITATGQRVTLRCSPRSGDLSVYWYQQSLDQGLQFLIQYYNGEERAKGNILERFSAQQFPDLHSELNLSSLELGDSALYFCASSADRGSGELFFGEGSRLTVL.

This chain links TRBV7-2 with TRBJ2-3; TCRdb returns TRBD2, unconfirmable since there is no DNA. Germline V gene lookup returns CDR1 SGHTA and CDR2 FQGNSA. The CDR3 has 16 residues. CDR3 sequence: CASSLAGGPNGDTQYF. The entire variable domain, with the rest obtained from reference TRBV7-2 and TRBJ2-3, is as follows: GAGVSQSPSNKVTEKGKDVELRCDPISGHTALYWYRQSLGQGLEFLIYFQGNSAPDKSGLPSDRFSAERTGGSVSTLTIQRTQQEDSAVYLCASSLAGGPNGDTQYFGPGTRLTVL.

The genes are TRBV7-2 and TRBJ1-3; the D gene TCRdb calls, TRBD1, cannot be checked with no DNA. This CDR3 is built from 15 residues. Per the germline V gene, CDR1 is SGHTA and CDR2 is FQGNSA. This chain's CDR3 is CASSRTKSSGNTIYF.

CDR3 in amino acids: CASRQSRGTNSPLHF. The J gene is TRBJ1-6, the V gene TRBV7-2; TCRdb reports TRBD1, a call that lacks DNA to check it against. Per germline, CDR1 SGHTA and CDR2 FQGNSA. The length of the CDR3 is 15 residues.

This rearrangement joins TRBV7-9 to TRBJ1-1; TCRdb calls TRBD1, which cannot be checked without DNA. Looked up from germline, CDR1 is SEHNR and CDR2 is FQNEAQ (reference sequence). The CDR3 runs to 15 residues. The CDR3 protein is CASSVNPPGDTEAFF.

The CDR3 loop is CASSLNFQEQFF. The gene calls are TRBV12-3 or TRBV12-4 and TRBJ2-1. This CDR3 contains 12 residues.

This rearrangement joins TRBV18 to TRBJ1-2; as DNA is missing, the TRBD1 call by TCRdb cannot be tested. Germline V gene data show CDR1 as KGHSH and CDR2 as LQKENI. The CDR3 runs 16 residues. The CDR3 reads CASSPGTEVYNYGYTF.

The V and J genes are TRBV5-5 and TRBJ2-3; TCRdb returns TRBD2, unconfirmable since there is no DNA. CDR3 size: 14 residues. Germline V gene sequence: CDR1 SGHKS, CDR2 YYEKEE (reference sequence). CDR3 residues: CASRHSSPTDTQYF.

The chain uses TRBV20-1 and TRBJ1-1; the TCRdb D gene call, TRBD1, has no DNA to confirm it. The CDR3 has 12 amino acids. Germline CDR1 is DFQATT and CDR2 is SNEGSKA (reference sequence). CDR3 loop: CSARASWAEAFF.

The V call is TRBV7-3, the J call TRBJ2-5; TCRdb proposes TRBD2, but this gene call is untestable without DNA. Germline V gene data show CDR1 as SGHTA and CDR2 as FQGTGA. This CDR3 is built from 14 residues. The CDR3 sequence: CASSSGLGRGTQYF.